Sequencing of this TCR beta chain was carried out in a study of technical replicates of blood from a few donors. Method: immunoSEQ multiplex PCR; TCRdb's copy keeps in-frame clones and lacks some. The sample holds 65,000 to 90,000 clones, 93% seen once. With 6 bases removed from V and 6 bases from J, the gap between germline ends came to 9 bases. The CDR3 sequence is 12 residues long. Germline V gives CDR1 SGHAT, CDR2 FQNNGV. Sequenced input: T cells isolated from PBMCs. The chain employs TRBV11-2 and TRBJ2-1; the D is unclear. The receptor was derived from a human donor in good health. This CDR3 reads CASRRSVNEQFF. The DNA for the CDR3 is TGTGCCAGCAGGCGGTCCGTCAATGAGCAGTTCTTC.